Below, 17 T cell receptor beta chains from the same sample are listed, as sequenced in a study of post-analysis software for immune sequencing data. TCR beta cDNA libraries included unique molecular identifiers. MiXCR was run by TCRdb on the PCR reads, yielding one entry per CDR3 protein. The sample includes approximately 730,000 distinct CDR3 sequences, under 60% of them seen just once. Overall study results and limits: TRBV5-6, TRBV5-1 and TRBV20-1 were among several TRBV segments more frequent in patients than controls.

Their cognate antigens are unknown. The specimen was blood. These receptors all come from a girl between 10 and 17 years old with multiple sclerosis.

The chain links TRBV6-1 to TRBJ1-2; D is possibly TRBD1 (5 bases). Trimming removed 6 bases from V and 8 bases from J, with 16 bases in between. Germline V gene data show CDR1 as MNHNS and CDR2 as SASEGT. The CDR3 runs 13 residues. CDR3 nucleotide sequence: TGTGCCAGCAGGGGGTTCCAGGGCAGCGGCTACACCTTC. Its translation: CASRGFQGSGYTF.

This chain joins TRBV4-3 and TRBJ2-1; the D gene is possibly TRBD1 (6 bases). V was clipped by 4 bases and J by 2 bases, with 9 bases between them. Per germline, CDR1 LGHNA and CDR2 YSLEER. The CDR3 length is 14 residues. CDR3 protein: CASSREGAYNEQFF. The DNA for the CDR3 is TGCGCCAGCAGCCGCGAGGGGGCCTACAATGAGCAGTTCTTC.

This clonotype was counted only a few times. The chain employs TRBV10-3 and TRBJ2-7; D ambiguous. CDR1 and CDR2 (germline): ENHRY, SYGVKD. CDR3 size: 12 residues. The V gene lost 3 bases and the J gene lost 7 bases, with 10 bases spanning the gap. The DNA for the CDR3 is TGTGCCATCAGTGAATCCCGCAATGAGCAGTACTTC. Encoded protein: CAISESRNEQYF.

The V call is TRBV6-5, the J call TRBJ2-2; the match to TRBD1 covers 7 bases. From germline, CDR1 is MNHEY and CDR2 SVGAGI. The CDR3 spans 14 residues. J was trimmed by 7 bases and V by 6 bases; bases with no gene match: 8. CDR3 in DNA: TGTGCCAGCAGCGCGAGGGGGCAGGGCGGGGAGCTGTTTTTT. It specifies CASSARGQGGELFF.

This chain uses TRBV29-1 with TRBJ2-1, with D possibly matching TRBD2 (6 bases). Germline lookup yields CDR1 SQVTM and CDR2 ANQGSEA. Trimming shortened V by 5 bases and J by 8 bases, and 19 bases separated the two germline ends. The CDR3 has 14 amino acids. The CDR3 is CSVTGLAVFYEQFF. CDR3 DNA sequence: TGCAGCGTTACGGGACTGGCGGTATTCTATGAGCAGTTCTTC.

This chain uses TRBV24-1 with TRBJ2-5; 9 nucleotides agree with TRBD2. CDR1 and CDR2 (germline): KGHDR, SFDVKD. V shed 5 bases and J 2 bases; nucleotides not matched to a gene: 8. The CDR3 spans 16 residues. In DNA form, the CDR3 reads TGTGCCACCAGTGCCCTGGGGCGGGAGGGACAAGAGACCCAGTACTTC. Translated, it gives CATSALGREGQETQYF.

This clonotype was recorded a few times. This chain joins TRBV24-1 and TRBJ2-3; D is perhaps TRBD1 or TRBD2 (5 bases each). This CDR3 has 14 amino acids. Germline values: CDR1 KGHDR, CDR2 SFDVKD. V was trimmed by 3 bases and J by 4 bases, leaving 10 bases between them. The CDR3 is CATSDQRDADTQYF. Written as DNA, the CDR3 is TGTGCCACCAGTGATCAGAGGGACGCAGATACGCAGTATTTT.

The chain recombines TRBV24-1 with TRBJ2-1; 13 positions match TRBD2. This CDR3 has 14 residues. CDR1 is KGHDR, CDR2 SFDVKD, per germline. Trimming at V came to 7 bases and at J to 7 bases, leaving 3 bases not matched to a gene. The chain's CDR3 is CATSRTSGSNEQFF. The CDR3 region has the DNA TGTGCCACCAGCAGGACTAGCGGGAGTAATGAGCAGTTCTTC.

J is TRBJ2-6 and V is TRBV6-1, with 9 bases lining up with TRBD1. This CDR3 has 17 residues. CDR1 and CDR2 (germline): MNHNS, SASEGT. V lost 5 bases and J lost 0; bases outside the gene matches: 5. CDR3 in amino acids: CASSTGTGPSGANVLTF. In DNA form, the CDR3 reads TGTGCCAGCAGTACCGGGACAGGGCCCTCTGGGGCCAACGTCCTGACTTTC.

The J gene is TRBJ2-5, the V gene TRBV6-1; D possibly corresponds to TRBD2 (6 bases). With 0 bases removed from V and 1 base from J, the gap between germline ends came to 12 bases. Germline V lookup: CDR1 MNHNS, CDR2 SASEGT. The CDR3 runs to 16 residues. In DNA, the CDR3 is TGTGCCAGCAGTGAAGCCTGGGCGGGGATCCAAGAGACCCAGTACTTC. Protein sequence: CASSEAWAGIQETQYF.

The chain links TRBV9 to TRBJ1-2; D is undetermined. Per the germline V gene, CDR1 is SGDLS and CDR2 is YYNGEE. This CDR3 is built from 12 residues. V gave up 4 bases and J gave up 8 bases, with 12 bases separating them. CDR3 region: CASSSRVDGYTF. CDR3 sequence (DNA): TGTGCCAGCAGCTCGAGGGTGGACGGCTACACCTTC.

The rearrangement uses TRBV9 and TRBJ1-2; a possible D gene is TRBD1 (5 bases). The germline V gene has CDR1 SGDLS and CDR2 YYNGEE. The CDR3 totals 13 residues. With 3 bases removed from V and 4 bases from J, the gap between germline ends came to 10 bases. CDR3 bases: TGTGCCAGCAGCGGAGACAGTTCCTATGGCTACACCTTC. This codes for CASSGDSSYGYTF.

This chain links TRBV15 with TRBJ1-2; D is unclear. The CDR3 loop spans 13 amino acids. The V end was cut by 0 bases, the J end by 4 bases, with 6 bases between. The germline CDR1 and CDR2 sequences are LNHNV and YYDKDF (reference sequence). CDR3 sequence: CATSREPLYGYTF. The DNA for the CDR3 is TGTGCCACCAGCAGAGAGCCACTCTATGGCTACACCTTC.

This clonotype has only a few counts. The CDR3 is CSARPTGRETQYF. The CDR3 DNA is TGCAGTGCTAGACCGACAGGGAGAGAGACCCAGTACTTC. This rearrangement joins TRBV20-1 to TRBJ2-5; 7 nucleotides align to TRBD1. Germline lookup yields CDR1 DFQATT and CDR2 SNEGSKA (reference sequence). The CDR3 totals 13 residues. V dropped 2 bases and J dropped 4; count of bases not matched to a gene: 4.

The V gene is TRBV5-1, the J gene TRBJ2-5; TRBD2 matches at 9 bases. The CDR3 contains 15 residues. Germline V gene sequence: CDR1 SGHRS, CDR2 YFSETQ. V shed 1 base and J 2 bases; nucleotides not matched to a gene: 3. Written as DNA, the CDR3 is TGCGCCAGCAGCTTGCCTAGCGGGGAGCAAGAGACCCAGTACTTC. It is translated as CASSLPSGEQETQYF. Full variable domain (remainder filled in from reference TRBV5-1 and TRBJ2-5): KAGVTQTPRYLIKTRGQQVTLSCSPISGHRSVSWYQQTPGQGLQFLFEYFSETQRNKGNFPGRFSGRQFSNSRSEMNVSTLELGDSALYLCASSLPSGEQETQYFGPGTRLLVL.

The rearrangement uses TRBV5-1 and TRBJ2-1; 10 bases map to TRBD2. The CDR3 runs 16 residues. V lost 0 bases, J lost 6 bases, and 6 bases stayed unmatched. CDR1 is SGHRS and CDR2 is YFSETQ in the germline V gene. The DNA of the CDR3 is TGCGCCAGCAGCTTGGCGGCCCTAGCGGGGGCCAATGAGCAGTTCTTC. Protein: CASSLAALAGANEQFF. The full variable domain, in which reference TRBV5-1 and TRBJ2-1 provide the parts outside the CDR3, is KAGVTQTPRYLIKTRGQQVTLSCSPISGHRSVSWYQQTPGQGLQFLFEYFSETQRNKGNFPGRFSGRQFSNSRSEMNVSTLELGDSALYLCASSLAALAGANEQFFGPGTRLTVL.

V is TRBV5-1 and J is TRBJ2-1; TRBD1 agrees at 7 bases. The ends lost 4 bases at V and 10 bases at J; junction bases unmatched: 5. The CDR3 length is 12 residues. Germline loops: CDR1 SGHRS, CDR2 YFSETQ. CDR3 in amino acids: CASSRTGVEQFF. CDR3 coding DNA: TGCGCCAGCAGCCGAACAGGGGTAGAGCAGTTCTTC.